The sequence of this TCR beta chain was determined in a study of blood T cell repertoires in COVID-19 (dated by TCRdb to between 2020 and 2021). Background on the whole study: Samples from collaborators originated in the United States, Italy and Spain and spanned both the acute and convalescent phases of COVID-19. The prospective study material was composed of cDNA or gDNA derived from T cells, B-cell-depleted T cells, or PBMCs. Subjects who had been exposed to COVID-19, were actively infected with it, or had recovered from it provided the deeply sampled blood TCRbeta repertoires that made up the dataset. A freely available public database, intended as a resource for researchers studying the immune response to SARS-CoV-2, is where the repertoires were released. The samples were drawn from two sources: the first 160 participants of the ongoing ImmuneRACE study, and about 1,300 subjects contributed by 6 global collaborators. A de-identified subject ID, COVID-19 status, age in years and sex were almost always included in the sample metadata. Where HLA class I and class II types were available, the types were taken from metadata supplied by the sample provider, not from assay-based typing.

Details on this clone: This receptor's antigen is unknown. No much larger clone exists at a distance of one base, and base qualities are not known.

Participants in the prospective study were aged roughly 18 to 100 years, lived in over 20 United States geographic areas, and enrolled through a virtual design. Cohort assignment in the prospective study relied on participant-reported clinical history from a screening survey and a study questionnaire. Recovered participants in ImmuneRACE Cohort 3 were defined by two consecutive negative NP/OP PCR tests, clearance by a healthcare professional, or resolution of symptoms. In the prospective study, whole blood, serum and a nasopharyngeal or oropharyngeal swab were collected from each participant by mobile phlebotomists. Over a roughly 2-month period, participants in the prospective study had the option of providing additional blood draws and questionnaires. Before DNA extraction, blood samples from the prospective study were shipped at room temperature or frozen. General findings and caveats noted by the study authors: How much clinical and demographic metadata was included differed by source and by participant, and the metadata was provided uncurated.

TCRbeta CDR3 regions were amplified from genomic DNA using the immunoSEQ Assay, a bias-controlled multiplex PCR. In the source study's methods: Nucleated cell counts per sample were estimated from amplification of reference gene primers within the assay. To quantify the absolute abundance of each unique TCRbeta CDR3 rearrangement, sequence reads were collapsed and filtered. Productive Simpson clonality was computed per sample as the square root of Simpson's diversity index over productive rearrangements. In its TCRdb copy, this immuneACCESS table keeps in-frame sequences only and misses some clones. Where compared with another copy, unresolved V genes explain less than half of these, and the others have no known cause. The V and J calls and clone size are taken from that table; D and trimming were inferred from the DNA. The sample table holds under 300,000 clones, of which 90% to 95% were seen once. The top ten clones comprise 1.5% to 2% of the sample.

Material for sequencing was PBMCs or T cells enriched from blood (not recorded which). The source is a woman younger than 35 who had recovered from COVID-19.

DNA sequence: TGTGCCAGCTCATCCGGGAACCCCTACAAAGAGACCCAGTACTTC. It translates as CASSSGNPYKETQYF. The chain was built from TRBV18 and TRBJ2-5; TRBD2 is perhaps the D gene, given 5 matching bases. CDR1 is given as KGHSH and CDR2 as LQKENI, both from the germline V gene. V and J lose 5 bases and 3 bases, and a span of 16 bases separates them. The CDR3 measures 15 amino acids from cysteine to phenylalanine. The entry retains the CDR3 DNA only, 45 bases that are in frame from base 1.